This T cell receptor beta chain came from a study of Graves' ophthalmopathy and Graves' hyperthyroidism. This clonotype was counted a few times. Its target is unknown. Study-level results: Blood also carried most expanded thyroid clonotypes exceeding 0.001 frequency.

Orbital computed tomography, together with clinical symptoms, serum thyroxine, TRAb and thyroid ultrasound, was used for diagnosis. The study amplified TCR beta CDR3 regions using RNA transcripts. First-round RT-PCR used HTBI primers; second-round multiplex PCR followed. TCRdb ran MiXCR on the multiplex PCR reads and lists one entry per CDR3 protein. The sample lists 660,000 or so distinct CDR3 sequences; 35% to 45% were seen once. Trimming removed 6 bases at V and 5 bases at J, with 13 bases between. The germline gives CDR1 MNHEY, CDR2 SVGAGI. The CDR3 extends over 14 amino acids. The chain links TRBV6-5 to TRBJ1-4, with a possible D match to TRBD1 (6 bases). The sample taken for sequencing was peripheral blood. This TCR derives from an adult man with Graves' ophthalmopathy. DNA for the CDR3: TGTGCCAGCAGCTCAGGGGCGAGGAATGAAAAACTGTTTTTT. Translation gives CASSSGARNEKLFF.